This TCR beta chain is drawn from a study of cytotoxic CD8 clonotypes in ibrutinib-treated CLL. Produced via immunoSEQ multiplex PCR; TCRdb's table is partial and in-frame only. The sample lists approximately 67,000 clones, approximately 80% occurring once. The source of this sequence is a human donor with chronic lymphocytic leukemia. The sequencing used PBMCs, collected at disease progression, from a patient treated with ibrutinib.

The DNA for the CDR3 is TGTGCCAGCACCCGGGACAGAGACTATGGCTACACCTTC. This gives the protein CASTRDRDYGYTF. The chain combines TRBV9 with TRBJ1-2, with 7 bases that match TRBD1. This CDR3 comprises 13 residues. Germline CDR1 reads SGDLS; CDR2 reads YYNGEE. V trimming: 6 bases; J trimming: 3 bases; junction bases outside the gene matches: 5.